This TCR beta chain appears in the sequencing data of a study of shared clonotypes between healthy human individuals. Sequenced by immunoSEQ multiplex PCR; TCRdb stores in-frame clones only, minus some. The sample holds around 2.1 million clones; 85% to 95% are singletons and the top ten take approximately 1.7%. Cells designated naive CD8 were CD45RO-negative and were positively selected for CCR7, with terminally differentiated effector memory CD45RA+ cells excluded. Findings and caveats of the study: Generation of non-shared clonotypes was less probable than generation of clonotypes shared by all four donors. Roughly 5.3% of naive CD4 clonotypes were common to a handful of donors.

The CDR3 covers 17 residues. A note on this clone: The antigen is undetermined.

The sample taken for sequencing was naive CD8+ T cells from PBMCs. The source is a man between 18 and 29 years old in good health. Some clones in this sample may be carry-over from other donors' samples. The gene calls are TRBV12-2 and TRBJ2-1; no check of the table's D call, TRBD2, against the DNA was made. TRBV12-2 is a recognized pseudogene. Here the CDR3 DNA reads TGTGCAAGTCGCTTAGCCAACCACCCGAGCTCCTACAATGAGCAGTTCTTC. Translating gives CASRLANHPSSYNEQFF.